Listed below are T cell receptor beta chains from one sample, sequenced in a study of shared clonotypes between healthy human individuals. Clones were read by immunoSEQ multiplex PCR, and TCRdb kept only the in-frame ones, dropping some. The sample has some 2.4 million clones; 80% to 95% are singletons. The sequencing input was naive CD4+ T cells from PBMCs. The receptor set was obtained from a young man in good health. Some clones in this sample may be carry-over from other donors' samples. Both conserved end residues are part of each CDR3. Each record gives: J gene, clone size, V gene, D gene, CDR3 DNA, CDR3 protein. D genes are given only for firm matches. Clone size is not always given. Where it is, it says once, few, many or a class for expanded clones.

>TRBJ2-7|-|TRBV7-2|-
TGTGCCAGCAGCCCCCTGGATCGTGGGCAGTACTTC
CASSPLDRGQYF
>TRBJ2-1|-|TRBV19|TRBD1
TGTGCCAGTAGTATAGACCAACCGGGACAGGGTATTGATGAGCAGTTCTTC
CASSIDQPGQGIDEQFF
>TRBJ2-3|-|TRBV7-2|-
TGTGCCAGCAGCTTAGTATCGGTTAGACCGGAGAATACGCAGTATTTT
CASSLVSVRPENTQYF
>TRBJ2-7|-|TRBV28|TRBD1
TGTGCCAGCAGTCGGCGGACAGGGGGCTTTGTCGAGCAGTACTTC
CASSRRTGGFVEQYF
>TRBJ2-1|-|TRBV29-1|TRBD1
TGCAGCGTCCCGGGGACAGGTTTTGGGGAGCAGTTCTTC
CSVPGTGFGEQFF
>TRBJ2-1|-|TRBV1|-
TGCACCAGCAGCCAATCTAGCGGGAGGCCTTCGTCCCACAATGAGCAGTTCTTC
CTSSQSSGRPSSHNEQFF
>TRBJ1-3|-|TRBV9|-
TGTGCCAGCAGCGTAGCTGATTTCGGAAACACCATATATTTT
CASSVADFGNTIYF
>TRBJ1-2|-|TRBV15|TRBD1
TGTGCCACCAGCAGTCGACAGGGAAGGGATGGCTACACCTTC
CATSSRQGRDGYTF
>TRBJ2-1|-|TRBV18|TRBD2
TGTGCCAGCTCACCACCCGGCCTAGCGGGATTGTATGAGCAGTTCTTC
CASSPPGLAGLYEQFF
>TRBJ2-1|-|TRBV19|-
TGTGCCAGTAGTATAGATGGGACTCTCCCCCCTTACAATGAGCAGTTCTTC
CASSIDGTLPPYNEQFF
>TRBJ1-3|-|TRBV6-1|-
TGTGCCAGCAGGCAGGCCTCTGGAAACACCATATATTTT
CASRQASGNTIYF
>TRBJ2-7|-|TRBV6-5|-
TGTGCCAGCAGTTACTCGCCTTCCACCTCCTACGAGCAGTACTTC
CASSYSPSTSYEQYF
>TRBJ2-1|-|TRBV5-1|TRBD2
TGCGCCAGCAGCTTGGGACTAGCAGATTTTAATGAGCAGTTCTTC
CASSLGLADFNEQFF
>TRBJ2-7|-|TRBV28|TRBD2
TGTGCCAGCAAAAGTAGCGGGAGGGCCGGGGAGCAGTACTTC
CASKSSGRAGEQYF
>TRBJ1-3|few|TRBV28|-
TGTGCCAGCAGTGCGTCCCCTTGGACAGTACGATTT
CASSASPWTVRF
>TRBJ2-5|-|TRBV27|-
TGTGCCAGCAGCGGGGCCGCTCAAGAGACCCAGTACTTC
CASSGAAQETQYF
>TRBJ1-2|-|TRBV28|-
TGTGCCAGCAGTCCCGGGACGTATTCTAACTATGGCTACACCTTC
CASSPGTYSNYGYTF
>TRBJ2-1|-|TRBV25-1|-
TGTGCCAGCAGTGACTCCAGGGTCAATGAGCAGTTCTTC
CASSDSRVNEQFF
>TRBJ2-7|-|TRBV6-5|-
TGTGCCAGCAGTCCCCCTTTGGTGAGCGGCGAGCAGTACTTC
CASSPPLVSGEQYF
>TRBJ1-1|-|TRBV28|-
TGTGCCAGCACTTTAGGGCAGTTAGTGAACACTGAAGCTTTCTTT
CASTLGQLVNTEAFF
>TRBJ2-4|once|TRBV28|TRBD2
TGTGCCAGCAGTCCTATAGCGGGGGGTACCTTAAGAGCGTACTTC
CASSPIAGGTLRAYF
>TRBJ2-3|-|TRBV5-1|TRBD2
TGCGCCAGCAGTCCCCCGAAGGCGGGAGGCACAGATACGCAGTATTTT
CASSPPKAGGTDTQYF
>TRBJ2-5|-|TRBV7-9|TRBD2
TGTGCCAGCAGCCCCGGCGGGGGAGTGTGGGAGACCCAGTACTTC
CASSPGGGVWETQYF
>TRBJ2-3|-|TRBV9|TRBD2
TGTGCCAGCAGCGTAGCCGGGACTAGCGGGACAGATACGCAGTATTTT
CASSVAGTSGTDTQYF
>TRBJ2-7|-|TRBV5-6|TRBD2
TGTGCCAGCAGCCCGCCTCCTAGCGGGAGGGTCTACGAGCAGTACTTC
CASSPPPSGRVYEQYF
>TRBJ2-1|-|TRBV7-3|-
TGTGCCAGCAGCTTAGGGTCCTACAATGAGCAGTTCTTC
CASSLGSYNEQFF
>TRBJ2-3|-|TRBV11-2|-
TGTGCCAGCAGCTTTCAGGTGGGACACAGCACAGATACGCAGTATTTT
CASSFQVGHSTDTQYF
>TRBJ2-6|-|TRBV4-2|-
TGTGCCAGCAGCCAAGGCAGCAATGGGGCCAACGTCCTGACTTTC
CASSQGSNGANVLTF
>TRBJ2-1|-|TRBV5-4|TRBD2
TGTGCCAGCAGCTTAATAGTCTTAGCGGGAGAGCAGTTCTTC
CASSLIVLAGEQFF
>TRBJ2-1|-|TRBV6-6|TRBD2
TGTGCCAGCAGTTCGCCGCTGGCGGGAGCTTACAATGAGCAGTTCTTC
CASSSPLAGAYNEQFF
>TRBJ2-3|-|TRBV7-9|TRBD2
TGTGCCAGCAGCTCGACTAGCGGGGCCGCAGAGGTGCGGCAGTATTTT
CASSSTSGAAEVRQYF
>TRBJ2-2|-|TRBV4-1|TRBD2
TGCGCCAGCAGCCAACGGGAGGCCCGTCCCGGGGAGCTGTTTTTT
CASSQREARPGELFF
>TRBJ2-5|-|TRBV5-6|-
TGTGCCAGCAGCTCCCCGAGAGGAGAGACCCAGTACTTC
CASSSPRGETQYF
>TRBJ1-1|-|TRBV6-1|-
TGTGCCAGCACCCTAGCTGTAAGAGGAACTGAAGCTTTCTTT
CASTLAVRGTEAFF
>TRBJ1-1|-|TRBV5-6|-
TGTGCCAGCAGCTTGGTTAGGGTCGGTGAAGCTTTCTTT
CASSLVRVGEAFF
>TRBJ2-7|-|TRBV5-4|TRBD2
TGTGCCAGCAGCTTGGATCTAGCGGGAGGGTTTAACGAGCAGTACTTC
CASSLDLAGGFNEQYF
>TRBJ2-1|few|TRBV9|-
TGTGCCAGCAGCGTAGCCGGGAGTCCCTACAATGAGCAGTTCTTC
CASSVAGSPYNEQFF
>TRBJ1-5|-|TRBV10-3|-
TGTGCCACCAGGCGCCAGGATAGCAATCAGCCCCAGCATTTT
CATRRQDSNQPQHF
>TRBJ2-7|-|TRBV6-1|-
TGTGCCAGCAGGGGAAACTCCTACGAGCAGTACTTC
CASRGNSYEQYF
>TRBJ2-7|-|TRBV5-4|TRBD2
TGTGCCAGCAGCTCGCTCGTCGGGGGGAAATACGAGCAGTACTTC
CASSSLVGGKYEQYF
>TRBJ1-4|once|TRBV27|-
TGTGCCAGCAGTTTAACCGGGAGGGGTAGTGAAAAACTGTTTTTT
CASSLTGRGSEKLFF
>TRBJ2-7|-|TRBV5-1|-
TGCGCCAGCAGCCCGCCGTCCAGCGAGCAGTACTTC
CASSPPSSEQYF
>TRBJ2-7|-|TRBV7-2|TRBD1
TGTGCCAGCAGGTACGACAGGGGAGACCCCTACGAGCAGTACTTC
CASRYDRGDPYEQYF
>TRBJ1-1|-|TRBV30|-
TGTGCCTGGAGTTTCAGGGCCCGGAACACTGAAGCTTTCTTT
CAWSFRARNTEAFF
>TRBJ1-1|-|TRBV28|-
TGTGCCAGCAGTCCCGGACGCTGGAACACTGAAGCTTTCTTT
CASSPGRWNTEAFF
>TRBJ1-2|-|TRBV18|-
TGTGCCAGCTCACCACTGATCCCGGGCGGCTACACCTTC
CASSPLIPGGYTF
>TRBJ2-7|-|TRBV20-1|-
TGCAGTGCCGAGGATGGCGAGCAGTACTTC
CSAEDGEQYF
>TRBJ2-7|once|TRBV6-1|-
TGTGCCGGCAGTAAAAGGGGTGGCGGAAACGAGCAGTACTTC
CAGSKRGGGNEQYF
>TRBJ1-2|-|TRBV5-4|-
TGTGCCAGCAGCAAGCGCCGGGACGGATCTAACTATGGCTACACCTTC
CASSKRRDGSNYGYTF
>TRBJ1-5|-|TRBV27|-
TGTGCCAGCAGTAGATTCAGCAGGGGAGTTGATCAGCCCCAGCATTTT
CASSRFSRGVDQPQHF
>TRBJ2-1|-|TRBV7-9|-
TGTGCCAGCAGCTTAGGAGGGAGAGGCTACAATGAGCAGTTCTTC
CASSLGGRGYNEQFF
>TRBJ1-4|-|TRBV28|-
TGTGCCAGCAACCCGGGGAGGGGTCTGGATGAAAAACTGTTTTTT
CASNPGRGLDEKLFF
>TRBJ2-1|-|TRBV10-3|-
TGTGCCATCAGTTGGTTTAGATACAATGAGCAGTTCTTC
CAISWFRYNEQFF
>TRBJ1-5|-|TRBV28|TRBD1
TGTGCCAGCAGTTTAGAGGACAGGGCCATCAATCAGCCCCAGCATTTT
CASSLEDRAINQPQHF
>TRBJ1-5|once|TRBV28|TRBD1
TGTGCCAGCAGACGTGACAGGGTAAGGAATCAGCCCCAGCATTTT
CASRRDRVRNQPQHF
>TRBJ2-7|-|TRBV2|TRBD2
TGTGCCAGCAGCCCGACTAGCGGTGCCTACGAGCAGTACTTC
CASSPTSGAYEQYF
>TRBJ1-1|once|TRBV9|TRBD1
TGTGCCAGCAGCGCAATACAGGGGACTGAAGCTTTCTTT
CASSAIQGTEAFF
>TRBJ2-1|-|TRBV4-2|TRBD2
TGTGCCAGCAGCCAAGAGGCCCCGGCTAGCGGATTAAGGGGCCTCAATGAGCAGTTCTTC
CASSQEAPASGLRGLNEQFF